A single sample gave rise to the 13 T cell receptor beta chains below, sequenced in a study of regulatory T cells. The PCR used 52 TRBV and 13 TRBJ primers. Assay used: immunoSEQ multiplex PCR; TCRdb lists only in-frame clones, some missing. This sample carries approximately 20,000 clones, 80% to 95% of them seen once, and the ten largest clones take around 3.4%. Sequenced material: CD8+ T cells sorted from blood. The receptors come from a child under 10 years old with CD3G deficiency.

The sample holds a few counts of this clone. This chain connects TRBV28 to TRBJ1-2; D is possibly TRBD1 (5 bases). The CDR3 consists of 14 residues. The germline CDR1 and CDR2 sequences are MDHEN and SYDVKM. The ends were cut back, 1 base at V and 8 bases at J, with 14 bases in the middle. In nucleotides, the CDR3 is TGTGCCAGCAGTTTATATCAGGGATCAGACGGCTACACCTTC. The encoded protein is CASSLYQGSDGYTF.

In its sample, this clone was seen a few times. The chain is built from TRBV10-2 and TRBJ1-1, with D unresolved. CDR3 length: 15 amino acids. The V end was cut by 0 bases, the J end by 0 bases, with 8 bases between. The germline V gene has CDR1 WSHSY and CDR2 SAAADI. The CDR3 DNA follows: TGCGCCAGCAGTGAGTCGTCACAGCTGAACACTGAAGCTTTCTTT. Its translation: CASSESSQLNTEAFF.

The chain carries TRBV6-1 and TRBJ2-7, with D possibly TRBD1 on 5 matching bases. CDR1 MNHNS and CDR2 SASEGT come from the germline V gene. This CDR3 spans 13 amino acids. V lost 4 bases and J 3 bases, leaving 10 bases between the germline ends. CDR3 amino acids: CASSARQIYEQYF. The CDR3, as DNA: TGTGCCAGCAGTGCCAGACAGATCTACGAGCAGTACTTC.

This clone was counted a single time. This chain links TRBV7-8 with TRBJ2-1; 13 positions agree with TRBD2. The CDR3 totals 16 residues. After removal of 0 bases from V and 7 bases from J, the junction contained 3 bases not matched to a gene. The germline CDR1 and CDR2 sequences are SGHVS and FQNEAQ. Here the CDR3 reads CASSLAWTSGSNEQFF. CDR3 in DNA: TGTGCCAGCAGCTTAGCATGGACTAGCGGGAGTAATGAGCAGTTCTTC.

V is TRBV11-2 and J is TRBJ2-7, with TRBD2 identical over 7 bases. CDR3 length equals 15 residues. Per germline, CDR1 SGHAT and CDR2 FQNNGV. Trimming cost V 5 bases and J 2 bases; bases outside gene matches: 9. Here the CDR3 reads CASSQSSGTTYEQYF. The CDR3 DNA is TGTGCCAGCAGCCAGTCGAGCGGGACCACCTACGAGCAGTACTTC.

V gene TRBV28 combines with J gene TRBJ1-1, with TRBD1 as a possible D gene (5 bases). V lost 1 base and J 1 base, leaving 10 bases between the germline ends. Germline values: CDR1 MDHEN, CDR2 SYDVKM. This CDR3 has 15 amino acids. The DNA for the CDR3 is TGTGCCAGCAGTTTATCCGGGGGGTCGAACACTGAAGCTTTCTTT. Its protein is CASSLSGGSNTEAFF.

This rearrangement joins TRBV19 to TRBJ2-1; D call uncertain. V lost 5 bases, J lost 0 bases, and 5 bases lay in between. The CDR3 sequence is 13 residues long. Germline V lookup: CDR1 LNHDA, CDR2 SQIVND (reference sequence). DNA of the CDR3: TGTGCCAGTAGTTTGAACTCCTACAATGAGCAGTTCTTC. Translating gives CASSLNSYNEQFF.

V is TRBV7-6 and J is TRBJ2-7; 8 bases are shared with TRBD2. Per the germline V gene, CDR1 is SGHVS and CDR2 is FNYEAQ. V gave up 3 bases and J gave up 7 bases; unmatched junction bases: 2. This CDR3 contains 12 residues. The CDR3 here is CASSFLAGEQYF. DNA of the CDR3: TGTGCCAGCAGCTTCTTAGCGGGAGAGCAGTACTTC.

The V gene is TRBV28, the J gene TRBJ1-1; the D is unclear. The CDR3 consists of 13 residues. Per germline, CDR1 MDHEN and CDR2 SYDVKM. The V and J ends lost 8 bases and 2 bases respectively, with 12 bases between them. The CDR3 here is CASRRVRNTEAFF. CDR3 sequence (DNA): TGTGCCAGCCGCCGGGTGAGAAACACTGAAGCTTTCTTT.

V and J are TRBV11-1 and TRBJ2-1; weak D call: TRBD1 (5 bases). Germline assignment: CDR1 SGHAT and CDR2 FQDESV (reference sequence). The CDR3 runs 15 residues. V lost 0 bases and J 8 bases, leaving 14 bases between the germline ends. The CDR3 sequence: CASSLAGQGRDEQFF. DNA of the CDR3: TGTGCCAGCAGCTTAGCTGGACAAGGACGGGATGAGCAGTTCTTC.

The J gene is TRBJ2-1, the V gene TRBV7-8, with D possibly TRBD2 on 6 matching bases. The CDR3 sequence is 13 residues long. Per the germline V gene, CDR1 is SGHVS and CDR2 is FQNEAQ. V was trimmed by 5 bases and J by 11 bases, leaving 16 bases between them. DNA for the CDR3: TGTGCCAGCAGCCCCGCGGTAGCGGCCCAGCAGTTCTTC. Amino acid sequence: CASSPAVAAQQFF.

This clone was seen just once. This chain links TRBV28 with TRBJ2-1, with 8 bases aligning to TRBD2. The CDR3 is made up of 15 amino acids. After removal of 3 bases from V and 10 bases from J, the junction contained 11 bases not matched to a gene. Germline loops: CDR1 MDHEN, CDR2 SYDVKM. The CDR3 sequence: CASSLGLAGAGEQFF. CDR3 DNA sequence: TGTGCCAGCAGTTTGGGTCTAGCGGGCGCAGGGGAGCAGTTCTTC.

V is TRBV28 and J is TRBJ1-5; D is perhaps TRBD1 (6 bases). This CDR3 contains 17 residues. Germline V gene sequence: CDR1 MDHEN, CDR2 SYDVKM. Trimming took 4 bases from V and 3 from J, leaving 19 bases between them. For the CDR3, the DNA is TGTGCCAGCAGTTCGGGGATGGACAGTGGGACCAATCAGCCCCAGCATTTT. Encoded protein: CASSSGMDSGTNQPQHF.